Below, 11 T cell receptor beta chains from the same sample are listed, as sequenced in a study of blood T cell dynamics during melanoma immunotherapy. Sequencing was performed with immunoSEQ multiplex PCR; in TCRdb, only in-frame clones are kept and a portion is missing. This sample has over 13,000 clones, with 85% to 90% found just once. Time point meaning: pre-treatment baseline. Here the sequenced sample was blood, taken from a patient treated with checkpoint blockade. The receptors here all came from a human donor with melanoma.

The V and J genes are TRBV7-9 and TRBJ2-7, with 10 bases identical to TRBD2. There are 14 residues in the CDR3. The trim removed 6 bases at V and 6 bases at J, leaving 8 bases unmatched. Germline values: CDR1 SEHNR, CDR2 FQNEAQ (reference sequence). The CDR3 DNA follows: TGTGCCAGCAGGCTAGCGGGGGAATCTTCCGAGCAGTACTTC. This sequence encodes CASRLAGESSEQYF. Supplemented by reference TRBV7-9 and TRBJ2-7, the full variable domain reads DTGVSQNPRHKITKRGQNVTFRCDPISEHNRLYWYRQTLGQGPEFLTYFQNEAQLEKSRLLSDRFSAERPKGSFSTLEIQRTEQGDSAMYLCASRLAGESSEQYFGPGTRLTVT.

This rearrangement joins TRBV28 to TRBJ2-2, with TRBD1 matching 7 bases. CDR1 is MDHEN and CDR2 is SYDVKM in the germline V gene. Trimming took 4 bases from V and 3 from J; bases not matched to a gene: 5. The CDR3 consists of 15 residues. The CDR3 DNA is TGTGCCAGCAGTTCAGGGACAGAGCACACCGGGGAGCTGTTTTTT. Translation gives CASSSGTEHTGELFF.

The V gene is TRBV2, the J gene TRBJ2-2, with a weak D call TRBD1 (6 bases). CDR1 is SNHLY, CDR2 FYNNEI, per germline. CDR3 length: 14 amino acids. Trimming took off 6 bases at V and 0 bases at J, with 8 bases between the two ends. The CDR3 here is CASRGHTNTGELFF. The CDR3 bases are TGTGCCAGCAGGGGACACACGAACACCGGGGAGCTGTTTTTT.

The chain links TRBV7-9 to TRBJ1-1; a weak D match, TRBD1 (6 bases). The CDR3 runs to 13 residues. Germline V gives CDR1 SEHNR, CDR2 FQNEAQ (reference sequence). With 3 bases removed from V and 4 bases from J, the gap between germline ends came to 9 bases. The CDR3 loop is CASSFRGGTEAFF. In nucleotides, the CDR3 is TGTGCCAGCAGCTTTCGAGGGGGCACTGAAGCTTTCTTT.

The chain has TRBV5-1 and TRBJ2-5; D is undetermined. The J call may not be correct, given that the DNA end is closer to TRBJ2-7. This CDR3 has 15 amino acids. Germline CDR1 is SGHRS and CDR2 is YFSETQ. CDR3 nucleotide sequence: TGCGCCAGCAGCTTGGATGGGGTACCCTCCTACGAGCAGTACTTC. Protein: CASSLDGVPSYEQYF.

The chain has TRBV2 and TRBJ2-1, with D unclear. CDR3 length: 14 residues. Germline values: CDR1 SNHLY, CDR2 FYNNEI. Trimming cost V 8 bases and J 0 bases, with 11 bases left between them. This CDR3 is CASSVWDSYNEQFF. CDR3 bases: TGTGCCAGCTCGGTCTGGGACTCCTACAATGAGCAGTTCTTC. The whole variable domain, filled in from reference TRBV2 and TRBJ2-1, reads EPEVTQTPSHQVTQMGQEVILRCVPISNHLYFYWYRQILGQKVEFLVSFYNNEISEKSEIFDDQFSVERPDGSNFTLKIRSTKLEDSAMYFCASSVWDSYNEQFFGPGTRLTVL.

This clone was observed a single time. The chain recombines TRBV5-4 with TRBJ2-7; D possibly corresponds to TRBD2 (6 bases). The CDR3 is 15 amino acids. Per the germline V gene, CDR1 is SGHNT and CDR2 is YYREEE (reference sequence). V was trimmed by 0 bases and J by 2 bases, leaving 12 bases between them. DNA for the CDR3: TGTGCCAGCAGCTTGGGGGACTCTGCGCCCTACGAGCAGTACTTC. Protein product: CASSLGDSAPYEQYF.

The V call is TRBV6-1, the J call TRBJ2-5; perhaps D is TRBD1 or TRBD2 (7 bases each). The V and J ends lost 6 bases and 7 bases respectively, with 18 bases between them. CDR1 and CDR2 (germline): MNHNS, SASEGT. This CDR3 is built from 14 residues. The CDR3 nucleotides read TGTGCCAGCAGCGAACCCAGGGGGGGCGTGACCCAGTACTTC. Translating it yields CASSEPRGGVTQYF.

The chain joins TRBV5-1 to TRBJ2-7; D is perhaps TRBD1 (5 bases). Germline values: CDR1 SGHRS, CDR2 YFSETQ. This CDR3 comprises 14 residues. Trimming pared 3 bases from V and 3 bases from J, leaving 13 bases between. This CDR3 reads CASSYVPGNYEQYF. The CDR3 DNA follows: TGCGCCAGCAGCTATGTGCCAGGGAACTACGAGCAGTACTTC.

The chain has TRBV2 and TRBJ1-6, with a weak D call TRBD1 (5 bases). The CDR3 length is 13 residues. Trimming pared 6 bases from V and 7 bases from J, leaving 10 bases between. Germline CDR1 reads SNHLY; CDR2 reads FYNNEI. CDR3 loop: CASSVDRNSPLHF. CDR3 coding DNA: TGTGCCAGCAGCGTAGACAGAAATTCACCCCTCCACTTT. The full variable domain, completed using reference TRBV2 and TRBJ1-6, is EPEVTQTPSHQVTQMGQEVILRCVPISNHLYFYWYRQILGQKVEFLVSFYNNEISEKSEIFDDQFSVERPDGSNFTLKIRSTKLEDSAMYFCASSVDRNSPLHFGNGTRLTVT.

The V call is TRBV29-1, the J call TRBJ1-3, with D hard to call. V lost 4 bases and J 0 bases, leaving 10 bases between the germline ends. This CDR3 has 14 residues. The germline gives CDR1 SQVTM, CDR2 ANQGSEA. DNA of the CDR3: TGCAGCGTTGGCCAAGGCAACTCTGGAAACACCATATATTTT. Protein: CSVGQGNSGNTIYF.